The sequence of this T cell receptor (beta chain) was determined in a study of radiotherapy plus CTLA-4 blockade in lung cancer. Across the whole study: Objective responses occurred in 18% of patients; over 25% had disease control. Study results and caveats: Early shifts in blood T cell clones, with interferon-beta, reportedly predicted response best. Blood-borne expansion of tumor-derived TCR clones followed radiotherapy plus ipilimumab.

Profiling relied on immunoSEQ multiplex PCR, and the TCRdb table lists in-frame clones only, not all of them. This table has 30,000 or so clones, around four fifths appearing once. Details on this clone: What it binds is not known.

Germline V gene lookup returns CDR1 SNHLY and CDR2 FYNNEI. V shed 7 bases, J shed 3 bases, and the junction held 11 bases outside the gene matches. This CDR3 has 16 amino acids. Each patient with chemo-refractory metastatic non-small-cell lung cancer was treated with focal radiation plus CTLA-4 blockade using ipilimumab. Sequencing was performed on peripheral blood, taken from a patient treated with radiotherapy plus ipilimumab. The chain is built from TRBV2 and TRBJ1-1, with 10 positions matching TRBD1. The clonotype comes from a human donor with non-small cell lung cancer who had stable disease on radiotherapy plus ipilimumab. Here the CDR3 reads CASNPGQGRGDTEAFF. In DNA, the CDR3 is TGTGCCAGCAATCCGGGACAGGGGAGGGGGGACACTGAAGCTTTCTTT.